This T cell receptor (beta chain) emerged from a study of regulatory T cells in long-lasting Graves disease. Study-level points and caveats: Persistent Graves' patients had lower TCR diversity than newly diagnosed ones. Thyroid tissue was not studied; only peripheral blood was.

TCR beta libraries were built with iRepertoire HTBI primers and Arm-PCR of CDR3 regions. Study processing details: Identified across the samples were 62 TRBV segments and around 14 TRBJ segments. Using its own MiXCR run on the multiplex PCR reads, TCRdb lists one record per CDR3 protein. TCRdb, not the authors, supplied the V and J calls. The table records approximately 210,000 distinct CDR3 sequences, about a sixth of them present only once. This clonotype was counted ten times or more. Its specificity is unknown. Sample time point: newly diagnosed GD, antithyroid drugs for less than 3 months. Extracted RNA from PBMCs served as the source of the TCR library. Peripheral blood, roughly 9.2 milliliters per patient, was collected in EDTA tubes. The receptor was isolated from a female donor with Graves disease. Source: peripheral blood mononuclear cells (PBMCs), taken at new diagnosis, from a patient treated with antithyroid drugs.

The CDR3 is CASSQPGLADSYEQYF. Written as DNA, the CDR3 is TGTGCCAGTAGTCAACCGGGACTAGCGGACTCCTACGAGCAGTACTTC. This chain links TRBV19 with TRBJ2-7, with 11 positions matching TRBD2. With 5 bases clipped from V and 0 bases from J, the junction kept 6 bases outside the gene matches. The CDR3 has 16 amino acids. Germline-derived CDR1 and CDR2 are LNHDA and SQIVND (reference sequence).